Presented here are 27 T cell receptor beta chains from one specimen sequenced in a study of breast tumors, draining lymph nodes, adjacent tissues. TCRdb passed the multiplex PCR reads through MiXCR, listing each CDR3 protein once. The table includes 65,000 to 80,000 distinct CDR3 sequences, about 20% detected once. The lymph nodes were axillary draining lymph nodes from breast cancer patients. Source material: axillary lymph node tissue. The source is a female donor with breast cancer. Some clones in this sample may be carry-over from other donors' samples.

This sequence joins TRBV28 and TRBJ1-4; D might be TRBD1 (6 bases). Trimming took 6 bases from V and 0 from J, leaving 8 bases between them. The CDR3 contains 14 residues. Germline lookup yields CDR1 MDHEN and CDR2 SYDVKM. The CDR3 protein is CASSGQPTNEKLFF. DNA for the CDR3: TGTGCCAGCAGCGGACAGCCAACTAATGAAAAACTGTTTTTT. The variable domain in full, completed from reference TRBV28 and TRBJ1-4, reads DVKVTQSSRYLVKRTGEKVFLECVQDMDHENMFWYRQDPGLGLRLIYFSYDVKMKEKGDIPEGYSVSREKKERFSLILESASTNQTSMYLCASSGQPTNEKLFFGSGTQLSVL.

As DNA, the CDR3 is TGTGCCAGCAGCGAGACGAAGGTTCAGCCCCAGCATTTT. Protein product: CASSETKVQPQHF. The chain is built from TRBV28 and TRBJ1-5, with D hard to call. Germline CDR1 and CDR2: MDHEN and SYDVKM. The V end lost 6 bases, the J end lost 6 bases, and 12 bases lay between the germline ends. This CDR3 is built from 13 residues.

This clonotype was seen many times. The chain carries TRBV4-1 and TRBJ2-1, with TRBD2 matching over 8 bases. With V trimmed by 1 base and J by 3 bases, 5 bases remained unmatched. The CDR3 extends over 16 amino acids. The germline gives CDR1 MGHRA, CDR2 YSYEKL. The DNA of the CDR3 is TGCGCCAGCAGCCAAGTGAGCGGGAGTCTCTACAATGAGCAGTTCTTC. Its translation: CASSQVSGSLYNEQFF.

This clonotype is medium-sized (0.01 to 0.1%) within its sample. The V gene is TRBV20-1, the J gene TRBJ2-3; D not resolved. The germline V gene has CDR1 DFQATT and CDR2 SNEGSKA (reference sequence). This CDR3 is built from 12 residues. The CDR3 nucleotides are TGCACCACGGGCCATCGGGCAGATACGCAGTATTTT. Translated, it gives CTTGHRADTQYF.

This clonotype was observed many times. This rearrangement joins TRBV4-3 to TRBJ2-5; D uncertain. The V gene lost 1 base and the J gene lost 0 bases, with 9 bases spanning the gap. Germline lookup yields CDR1 LGHNA and CDR2 YSLEER. The CDR3 has 15 amino acids. This CDR3 is CASSQVMSHQETQYF. The DNA for the CDR3 is TGCGCCAGCAGCCAAGTAATGAGCCACCAAGAGACCCAGTACTTC.

CDR3 protein: CASSQDLVLPYNEQFF. The CDR3 DNA reads as TGCGCCAGCAGCCAAGATTTAGTACTACCTTACAATGAGCAGTTCTTC. V and J are TRBV4-1 and TRBJ2-1; D uncertain. Germline CDR1 reads MGHRA; CDR2 reads YSYEKL. This CDR3 region has 16 residues. The V end was cut by 0 bases, the J end by 4 bases, with 13 bases between.

There are a few counts of this clonotype. The V and J genes are TRBV28 and TRBJ2-7, with TRBD2 matching 9 bases. The trim removed 6 bases at V and 4 bases at J, leaving 13 bases unmatched. CDR1 is MDHEN, CDR2 SYDVKM, per germline. The CDR3 is made up of 16 amino acids. The CDR3 loop is CASSSHGGRALYEQYF. The CDR3 DNA reads as TGTGCCAGCAGCTCCCACGGCGGGAGGGCCCTGTACGAGCAGTACTTC.

This clonotype appeared a few times. This sequence joins TRBV3-1 and TRBJ2-7, with D unresolved. Germline V CDR1 and CDR2: LGHDT, YNNKEL (reference sequence). Trimming shortened V by 1 base and J by 6 bases, and 4 bases separated the two germline ends. This CDR3 spans 11 amino acids. The CDR3 DNA follows: TGTGCCAGCAGCCAAGTGGGCGAGCAGTACTTC. Residues: CASSQVGEQYF.

This clonotype occurred a few times. The chain couples TRBV10-3 to TRBJ2-2; 7 positions agree with TRBD2. The V and J ends lost 8 bases and 4 bases, in that order; junction bases with no gene match: 13. CDR1 and CDR2 from the germline V gene are ENHRY and SYGVKD. CDR3 length: 16 amino acids. The CDR3: CAIRGSSSGGTGELFF. The CDR3 DNA sequence: TGTGCCATCCGTGGATCGTCTAGCGGTGGCACCGGGGAGCTGTTTTTT.

This clonotype was counted at least ten times. This sequence joins TRBV5-8 and TRBJ2-3; D not certain. Trimming left V 4 bases short and J 6 bases short, with 9 bases between. CDR1 is SGHTS and CDR2 is YDEGEE in the germline V gene. This CDR3 comprises 12 residues. In DNA, the CDR3 is TGTGCCAGCAGCCCCTCCAGGGATACGCAGTATTTT. As protein: CASSPSRDTQYF.

About this clonotype itself: A read error may be the cause here, since a much bigger clone is one base away. This chain uses TRBV3-1 with TRBJ2-7; D might be TRBD2 (6 bases). V lost 5 bases and J 9 bases, leaving 23 bases between the germline ends. The CDR3 is 15 amino acids. Per the germline V gene, CDR1 is LGHDT and CDR2 is YNNKEL (reference sequence). The CDR3: CASSLLDGGVSGQYF. Written as DNA, the CDR3 is TGTGCCAGCAGCTTACTGGACGGGGGAGTTTCTGGGCAGTACTTC.

This clonotype was counted ten times or more. The chain has TRBV6-5 and TRBJ2-7; the D is unclear. Trimming took 0 bases from V and 0 from J, leaving 9 bases between them. The CDR3 runs 15 residues. From germline, CDR1 is MNHEY and CDR2 SVGAGI. The CDR3: CASSYSGEPSYEQYF. The CDR3, as DNA: TGTGCCAGCAGTTACTCGGGTGAACCCTCCTACGAGCAGTACTTC.

This clonotype was seen at least ten times. One end of the junction fails to match germline, which may point to a read error. The chain uses TRBV5-1 and TRBJ2-5, with D possibly matching TRBD1 (6 bases). The CDR3 runs 13 residues. From germline, CDR1 is SGHRS and CDR2 YFSETQ. The CDR3 region has the DNA TGTGCTAGCAGTCAGGACAGACAAGAGACCCAGTACTTC. Amino acid sequence: CASSQDRQETQYF.

In its sample, this clonotype was seen a few times. A much larger clone lies a single base off, so this may be a read error. The chain links TRBV7-2 to TRBJ2-1; D remains unclear. This CDR3 spans 11 amino acids. Germline V lookup: CDR1 SGHTA, CDR2 FQGNSA. The CDR3 region has the DNA TGTGCCAGCAGCTTAATCAATGAGCAGCTCTTC. The encoded protein is CASSLINEQLF. Using reference TRBV7-2 and TRBJ2-1 for the parts outside the CDR3, the full variable domain is GAGVSQSPSNKVTEKGKDVELRCDPISGHTALYWYRQSLGQGLEFLIYFQGNSAPDKSGLPSDRFSAERTGGSVSTLTIQRTQQEDSAVYLCASSLINEQLFGPGTRLTVL.

There are many counts of this clonotype. The chain is built from TRBV20-1 and TRBJ2-7; no reliable D call. The V end was cut by 6 bases, the J end by 7 bases, with 25 bases between. CDR1 DFQATT and CDR2 SNEGSKA come from the germline V gene (reference sequence). This CDR3 spans 15 amino acids. The CDR3 loop is CSARSPGRSWGEQYF. The CDR3 DNA sequence: TGCAGTGCGCGCTCTCCGGGCCGCTCCTGGGGAGAGCAGTACTTC.

This clonotype has more than one count but fewer than ten. This chain connects TRBV7-3 to TRBJ2-1; D uncertain. Germline loops: CDR1 SGHTA, CDR2 FQGTGA. The CDR3 extends over 13 amino acids. Trimming shortened V by 1 base and J by 7 bases, and 8 bases separated the two germline ends. The CDR3 loop reads CASSLMIGNEQFF. DNA of the CDR3: TGTGCCAGCAGCTTAATGATAGGTAATGAGCAGTTCTTC.

The gene calls are TRBV6-5 and TRBJ2-6, with TRBD2 matching over 7 bases. The CDR3 contains 14 residues. The germline CDR1 and CDR2 sequences are MNHEY and SVGAGI. V lost 6 bases and J lost 2; bases outside the gene matches: 1. The CDR3 coding sequence is TGTGCCAGCAGCCGGGGGGCTGGGGCCAACGTCCTGACTTTC. Protein product: CASSRGAGANVLTF.

This clonotype was detected many times. V is TRBV19 and J is TRBJ2-3; D is unclear. Trimming took 3 bases from V and 3 from J, leaving 10 bases between them. CDR1 and CDR2 from the germline V gene are LNHDA and SQIVND (reference sequence). CDR3 length equals 14 residues. In DNA, the CDR3 is TGTGCCAGTAGTATCCAATCGTTTACAGATACGCAGTATTTT. Translation: CASSIQSFTDTQYF.

The gene calls are TRBV2 and TRBJ1-3; TRBD1 is a possible D gene (5 bases). V lost 4 bases and J lost 4, with 11 bases in between. Germline V gives CDR1 SNHLY, CDR2 FYNNEI. The length of the CDR3 is 14 residues. The DNA for the CDR3 is TGTGCCAGCAGTGTTACCGGGACCGGAAACACCATATATTTT. This encodes CASSVTGTGNTIYF.

Many counts were recorded for this clonotype. The rearrangement joins TRBV20-1 to TRBJ2-1, with 8 bases matching TRBD2. V was pared by 5 bases and J by 7 bases, with 7 bases of the junction left unmatched. The CDR3 spans 13 residues. CDR1 is DFQATT, CDR2 SNEGSKA, per germline (reference sequence). The CDR3 DNA reads as TGCAGTGCTCCCCTTAGCGGGATGAATGAGCAGTTCTTC. Translated, it gives CSAPLSGMNEQFF.

The V call is TRBV28, the J call TRBJ2-1; TRBD2 matches at 11 bases. Germline loops: CDR1 MDHEN, CDR2 SYDVKM. The junction had 6 bases not matched to a gene; V was cut back by 5 bases and J by 3 bases. There are 16 residues in the CDR3. The DNA for the CDR3 is TGTGCCAGCAGTACCACCGGGACTAGCGGCTACAATGAGCAGTTCTTC. Its protein is CASSTTGTSGYNEQFF.

This clonotype was counted many times. The chain employs TRBV4-2 and TRBJ1-2, with D maybe TRBD1 (5 bases). CDR3 size: 15 residues. CDR1 is LGHNA, CDR2 YNFKEQ, per germline. With 0 bases removed from V and 4 bases from J, the gap between germline ends came to 12 bases. The CDR3 sequence: CASSQELDSFYGYTF. The CDR3 nucleotides read TGTGCCAGCAGCCAAGAACTCGACAGTTTCTATGGCTACACCTTC.

The genes are TRBV6-5 and TRBJ2-2, with D possibly being TRBD1 or TRBD2 (5 bases each). V lost 4 bases and J 7 bases, leaving 16 bases between the germline ends. Germline V gives CDR1 MNHEY, CDR2 SVGAGI. The CDR3 covers 15 residues. The CDR3 DNA reads TGTGCCAGCAGTTCCGGGGCAGTGAACGGCGGGGAGCTGTTTTTT. This encodes CASSSGAVNGGELFF.

A note on this clonotype: This clone may be a read error of a much larger clone one base away. The V and J genes are TRBV27 and TRBJ1-6, with D possibly matching TRBD1 (5 bases). The CDR3 contains 15 residues. Germline loops: CDR1 MNHEY, CDR2 SMNVEV (reference sequence). V was pared by 0 bases and J by 8 bases, with 11 bases between. CDR3 in DNA: TGTGCCAGCAGTTTATCGATTGGGGGAGATTCACCCCTCCACTTT. Its translation: CASSLSIGGDSPLHF.

In this sample, this clonotype turned up a few times. The chain couples TRBV27 to TRBJ2-1; 10 bases match TRBD1. The length of the CDR3 is 15 residues. J was trimmed by 2 bases and V by 6 bases; bases with no gene match: 4. Germline lookup yields CDR1 MNHEY and CDR2 SMNVEV (reference sequence). CDR3 DNA: TGTGCCAGCAGCTCCGGGACAGGGGCCTACAATGAGCAGTTCTTC. It translates to CASSSGTGAYNEQFF.

This clonotype showed up many times. The chain uses TRBV2 and TRBJ2-2, with a weak D call TRBD2 (6 bases). The ends were cut back, 4 bases at V and 0 bases at J, with 9 bases in the middle. CDR1 and CDR2 from the germline V gene are SNHLY and FYNNEI. This CDR3 has 15 residues. CDR3 sequence reads: CASSVRLANTGELFF. The CDR3, as DNA: TGTGCCAGCAGTGTCAGACTAGCGAACACCGGGGAGCTGTTTTTT.

The chain is built from TRBV7-7 and TRBJ2-7; weak D call: TRBD2 (6 bases). The CDR3 consists of 15 residues. The germline V gene has CDR1 SSHAT and CDR2 FNYEAQ (reference sequence). Written as DNA, the CDR3 is TGTGCTAGTAGCCCTAGCGCAGGTAGCTCTCACAAGCAGTACTTC. It specifies CASSPSAGSSHKQYF.